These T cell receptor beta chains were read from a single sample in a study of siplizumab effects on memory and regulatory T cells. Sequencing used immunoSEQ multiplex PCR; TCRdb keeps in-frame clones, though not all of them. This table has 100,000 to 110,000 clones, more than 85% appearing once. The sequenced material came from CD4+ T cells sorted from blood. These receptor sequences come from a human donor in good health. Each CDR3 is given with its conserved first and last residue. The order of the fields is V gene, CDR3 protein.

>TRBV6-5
CASSYSTGAGNTIYF
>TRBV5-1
CASSLATGSYNSPLHF
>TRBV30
CAWCPGHSPLHF
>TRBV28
CASSQRLPSSTDTQYF
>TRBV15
CATSRERPNEQFF
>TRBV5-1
CASSFGSADNEQFF
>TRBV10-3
CAIRTGLAGGRNEQYF
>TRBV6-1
CASSLDGAGPQHF
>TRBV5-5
CASSLEGGKPQHF
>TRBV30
CAWRRGRDAGYTF